This T cell receptor (beta chain) was identified in a study of blood T cell repertoires in COVID-19. Looking at the study overall: The samples span acute and convalescent COVID-19 from the United States, Italy and Spain. PBMCs, B-cell-depleted T cells, or T cells were the source of the cDNA or gDNA that made up the material.

Notes on this clone: The junction departs from the called germline gene at one end, perhaps through a read error.

The authors' processing: Reference gene primer amplification gave estimated nucleated cell counts. Profiled with immunoSEQ multiplex PCR; TCRdb holds only in-frame clones, not every one. Clone size and V and J calls were adopted from that table, with D and trimming inferred from the DNA. Among 75,000 to 100,000 clones listed, approximately 83% were seen once. The length of the CDR3 is 15 residues. CDR1 is LGHNA, CDR2 YNFKEQ, per germline. The TCR originated in a woman older than 75 with acute or convalescent COVID-19. The J gene is TRBJ2-5, the V gene TRBV4-2, with TRBD2 matching over 8 bases. Sequencing was done on a sample of peripheral blood. Here the CDR3 reads CASGQPSGLAETQYF. The CDR3 nucleotides read TGTGCCAGCGGCCAACCTAGCGGGCTGGCGGAGACCCAGTACTTC.